The rows below give T cell receptor beta chains drawn from one sample of a study of response to subunit inactivated influenza vaccine. From the RT-PCR reads, TCRdb called clonotypes with MiXCR, one entry per CDR3 protein. The table shows hundreds of thousands of distinct CDR3 sequences, with roughly 12% occurring only once. Another study also made use of these data, one on T cells expressing NK-cell markers.

The sample consisted of PBMCs from blood, taken on the day of vaccination. Receptors were obtained from a man aged 50 or older who received an inactivated influenza vaccine. The CDR3 runs from the conserved cysteine through the conserved F or W.

TRBJ2-5 | 15 | TRBV11-1 | CASSSTSGGQETQYF
TRBJ2-5 | 17 | TRBV29-1 | CSVDAMDGESIQETQYF
TRBJ1-4 | 14 | TRBV12-3/TRBV12-4 | CASSWDTPNEKLFF
TRBJ2-6 | 14 | TRBV2 | CASSPGLGANVLTF
TRBJ2-7 | 16 | TRBV11-2 | CASSSRWTGTPYEQYF
TRBJ2-1 | 14 | TRBV7-2 | CASSFGRSYNEQFF
TRBJ2-4 | 16 | TRBV7-2 | CASSLRPSTFENIQYF
TRBJ2-2 | 14 | TRBV27 | CASKLGVFTGELFF
TRBJ2-5 | 16 | TRBV3-1 | CASSQGAGGALETQYF
TRBJ1-6 | 15 | TRBV7-9 | CASSLGDRGLSALHF
TRBJ1-1 | 13 | TRBV12-3/TRBV12-4 | CASKTGETTEAFF
TRBJ2-3 | 16 | TRBV12-3/TRBV12-4 | CASSFPLASGTDTQYF
TRBJ2-7 | 14 | TRBV7-6 | CASSPLDGSYEQYF
TRBJ2-1 | 15 | TRBV5-5 | CASSWGQGVSNEQFF
TRBJ2-3 | 13 | TRBV5-5 | CASSHWGAQESYF
TRBJ1-5 | 16 | TRBV27 | CASRPTGTGYNQPQHF
TRBJ1-2 | 15 | TRBV28 | CASSRQGLPSNGYTF
TRBJ1-1 | 18 | TRBV12-3/TRBV12-4 | CASSLVEVWTDMNTEAFF
TRBJ2-7 | 11 | TRBV29-1 | CSVAQEREQYF
TRBJ1-5 | 12 | TRBV19 | CATSRWNQPQHF
TRBJ2-2 | 14 | TRBV28 | CASSLGGRAGELFF
TRBJ2-3 | 15 | TRBV20-1 | CSAPRLGASTDTQYF
TRBJ2-5 | 14 | TRBV28 | CASSLGRQQETQYF
TRBJ2-5 | 20 | TRBV6-2/TRBV6-3 | CASSYSKGLAGGPTRETQYF
TRBJ2-2 | 16 | TRBV27 | CASSSGTSGGAGELFF
TRBJ2-1 | 14 | TRBV24-1 | CATSGPGRGNEQFF
TRBJ2-1 | 13 | TRBV7-2 | CASSRSPDNEQFF
TRBJ2-2 | 14 | TRBV7-2 | CASSFRQITGELFF
TRBJ1-5 | 15 | TRBV5-5 | CASSLGQGNRQPQHF
TRBJ2-7 | 13 | TRBV5-1 | CASSKTGNYEQYF
TRBJ2-2 | 16 | TRBV9 | CASSSTSLQNTGELFF
TRBJ1-6 | 18 | TRBV10-2 | CASSEGWTGGGGDSPLHF
TRBJ1-1 | 14 | TRBV5-1 | CASHKGGTNTEAFF
TRBJ1-2 | 13 | TRBV5-6 | CASSLGQGVSYTF
TRBJ1-2 | 15 | TRBV7-2 | CASSLFGGTNYGYTF